This TCR beta chain was identified during a study of beta chain features in type 1 diabetes. Study-wide findings and caveats: All four CD4+ subsets from Type 1 diabetes patients carried moderately but significantly shorter TCRB CDR3s.

The CDR3 length is 13 residues. Per the germline V gene, CDR1 is MGHDK and CDR2 is SYGVNS. V trimming: 7 bases; J trimming: 8 bases; junction bases outside the gene matches: 10. The study reverse transcribed the entire isolated RNA, so it sequenced expressed TCRB transcripts. Method: immunoSEQ multiplex PCR; TCRdb's copy keeps in-frame clones and lacks some. The sample has more than 120,000 clones, around 13% seen once. With respect to this clone: The antigen is undetermined.

The receptor was derived from a man aged 18-30 years with type 1 diabetes. The chain has TRBV25-1 and TRBJ1-2, with 7 bases lining up with TRBD1. Sequences were obtained from central memory CD4+ T cells from blood. CDR3 nucleotide sequence: TGTGCCAGCACCTCCATGACAGGGAGGGGCTACACCTTC. Its translation: CASTSMTGRGYTF.